This entry lists 29 T cell receptor beta chains sequenced from one sample in a study of CXCR3-negative and CXCR3-positive naive CD8 T cells. UMI labels and 5' RACE were used to prepare the TRB cDNA libraries. TCRdb re-analyzed the 5' RACE reads; it lists each CDR3 protein once, without DNA. The listing records 65,000 to 95,000 distinct CDR3 sequences. The sequencing sample was made of naive CXCR3- CD8+ T cells from blood. Subset noted: CD45RO-CCR7+CD27+CD95- naive CD8+ T cells lacking CXCR3 (TNR3-). Every receptor here comes from a human donor in good health. Some clones in this sample may be carry-over from other donors' samples.

This chain joins TRBV7-9 and TRBJ1-5; checking the TCRdb D call of TRBD1 is not possible without DNA. Germline V lookup: CDR1 SEHNR, CDR2 FQNEAQ (reference sequence). There are 18 residues in the CDR3. The chain's CDR3 is CASSLAGTGIFGNQPQHF. Full variable domain (rest looked up from reference TRBV7-9 and TRBJ1-5): DTGVSQNPRHKITKRGQNVTFRCDPISEHNRLYWYRQTLGQGPEFLTYFQNEAQLEKSRLLSDRFSAERPKGSFSTLEIQRTEQGDSAMYLCASSLAGTGIFGNQPQHFGDGTRLSIL.

V is TRBV10-1 and J is TRBJ2-3; the D gene TCRdb calls, TRBD2, cannot be checked with no DNA. Germline lookup yields CDR1 WNHNN and CDR2 SYGVQD (reference sequence). The CDR3 runs 16 residues. CDR3 sequence: CASSVDGGRALDTQYF.

This sequence joins TRBV5-5 and TRBJ1-6; TCRdb's D call of TRBD1 is untestable without DNA. Germline CDR1 SGHKS, CDR2 YYEKEE (reference sequence). This CDR3 is built from 17 residues. CDR3: CASSWTGPTSYNSPLHF.

The rearrangement uses TRBV7-6 and TRBJ2-2. CDR3 length: 19 residues. Germline V lookup: CDR1 SGHVS, CDR2 FNYEAQ. The CDR3 loop reads CASSLAGSFSSENTGELFF. The full variable domain, rest sourced from reference TRBV7-6 and TRBJ2-2, is GAGVSQSPRYKVTKRGQDVALRCDPISGHVSLYWYRQALGQGPEFLTYFNYEAQQDKSGLPNDRFSAERPEGSISTLTIQRTEQRDSAMYRCASSLAGSFSSENTGELFFGEGSRLTVL.

J is TRBJ2-5 and V is TRBV12-3 or TRBV12-4; TCRdb gives TRBD2 as the D gene, but with no DNA this cannot be confirmed. The CDR3 is 14 amino acids. The CDR3 loop is CASSRLAGVETQYF.

V and J are TRBV20-1 and TRBJ1-1; TCRdb's D gene call, TRBD1, goes unchecked for lack of DNA. Germline lookup yields CDR1 DFQATT and CDR2 SNEGSKA (reference sequence). This CDR3 comprises 16 residues. CDR3 residues: CSARDLHQGMDTEAFF.

The V gene is TRBV6-2 or TRBV6-3, the J gene TRBJ2-1. The germline V gene encodes CDR1 MNHEY and CDR2 SVGEGT. This CDR3 comprises 11 residues. CDR3 amino acids: CASMDYNEQFF.

The J gene is TRBJ2-1, the V gene TRBV10-2; TCRdb indicates TRBD1, and absent DNA this call remains unverified. This CDR3 is 16 amino acids long. The germline CDR1 and CDR2 sequences are WSHSY and SAAADI. This CDR3 reads CASSGFLRDSHNEQFF.

J is TRBJ2-1 and V is TRBV27; the TRBD1 assignment by TCRdb is unverifiable without DNA. Germline CDR1 MNHEY, CDR2 SMNVEV (reference sequence). The CDR3 runs 14 residues. The CDR3 spells CASSPLGTGNEQFF.

The chain employs TRBV7-3 and TRBJ1-1; the D call of TRBD1 rests on TCRdb alone, since no DNA is present to check it. CDR3 length: 15 residues. The germline CDR1 and CDR2 sequences are SGHTA and FQGTGA. Here the CDR3 reads CASSLAPSGATEAFF.

This CDR3 reads CASRDRGPNEQYF. The chain has TRBV5-1 and TRBJ2-7; there is no DNA to check the TCRdb D call of TRBD1. Germline V gene lookup returns CDR1 SGHRS and CDR2 YFSETQ. The CDR3 is 13 residues long.

This chain connects TRBV7-6 to TRBJ2-2; no DNA is available, so the TRBD1 call from TCRdb remains unchecked. Germline lookup yields CDR1 SGHVS and CDR2 FNYEAQ. The CDR3 is 15 residues long. The CDR3 sequence is CASSLDGQGFGELFF.

The chain has TRBV24-1 and TRBJ2-5; absent DNA, TCRdb's TRBD2 call cannot be checked. The CDR3 has 15 amino acids. Looked up from germline, CDR1 is KGHDR and CDR2 is SFDVKD. The CDR3 sequence is CATSDHSGGQETQYF.

The chain is built from TRBV20-1 and TRBJ2-5; the D call from TCRdb, TRBD1, cannot be confirmed without DNA. Germline V gene sequence: CDR1 DFQATT, CDR2 SNEGSKA (reference sequence). The CDR3 runs 14 residues. CDR3 residues: CSARVGTEQETQYF.

The chain has TRBV29-1 and TRBJ2-1; the TCRdb D gene call, TRBD2, has no DNA to confirm it. Germline CDR1 is SQVTM and CDR2 is ANQGSEA. The CDR3 is 13 residues long. This chain's CDR3 is CSVVLGDLGEQFF.

The V call is TRBV9, the J call TRBJ1-1. Per germline, CDR1 SGDLS and CDR2 YYNGEE. CDR3 length equals 14 residues. The CDR3 region is CASSPEGANTEAFF.

The chain is built from TRBV10-3 and TRBJ1-1. This CDR3 is 14 amino acids long. Germline values: CDR1 ENHRY, CDR2 SYGVKD. CDR3 sequence: CAISDIGRRTEAFF.

This chain connects TRBV10-1 to TRBJ1-1. This CDR3 comprises 13 residues. CDR1 WNHNN and CDR2 SYGVQD come from the germline V gene (reference sequence). The CDR3 spells CASSEGTVTEAFF.

V usage is TRBV28 and J usage is TRBJ2-3; the D call from TCRdb, TRBD1, cannot be confirmed without DNA. Germline V gene data show CDR1 as MDHEN and CDR2 as SYDVKM. The CDR3 covers 16 residues. CDR3 sequence reads: CASSFESGGRTDTQYF. The full variable domain, rest sourced from reference TRBV28 and TRBJ2-3, is DVKVTQSSRYLVKRTGEKVFLECVQDMDHENMFWYRQDPGLGLRLIYFSYDVKMKEKGDIPEGYSVSREKKERFSLILESASTNQTSMYLCASSFESGGRTDTQYFGPGTRLTVL.

The V and J genes are TRBV3-1 and TRBJ2-7; TCRdb designates TRBD2, a call that cannot be tested without DNA. CDR1 is LGHDT, CDR2 YNNKEL, per germline (reference sequence). The CDR3 extends over 14 amino acids. Here the CDR3 reads CASSLIAGAGEQYF.

V gene TRBV4-2 combines with J gene TRBJ2-7; TCRdb names TRBD2, which stays unverified in the absence of DNA. Germline-derived CDR1 and CDR2 are LGHNA and YNFKEQ. This CDR3 has 18 amino acids. CDR3 residues: CASSQEGLGLAGYDEQYF.

This chain joins TRBV28 and TRBJ2-3. CDR3 length: 15 amino acids. In germline, CDR1 is MDHEN, CDR2 SYDVKM. The chain's CDR3 is CASSLRTVYTDTQYF.

The rearrangement joins TRBV29-1 to TRBJ1-2; TCRdb lists TRBD1, though no DNA is available to test this call. From germline, CDR1 is SQVTM and CDR2 ANQGSEA. This CDR3 is 12 amino acids long. The CDR3: CSVVSGGGGYTF.

J is TRBJ2-1 and V is TRBV29-1; checking the TCRdb D call of TRBD2 is not possible without DNA. This CDR3 contains 14 residues. Looked up from germline, CDR1 is SQVTM and CDR2 is ANQGSEA. CDR3 in amino acids: CSVGLAGVGDEQFF.

The chain uses TRBV9 and TRBJ1-5. The germline V gene has CDR1 SGDLS and CDR2 YYNGEE. This CDR3 region has 15 residues. This CDR3 reads CASSLTGDSNQPQHF.

The chain links TRBV5-1 to TRBJ2-3; lacking DNA, the TRBD1 call made by TCRdb goes unchecked. Germline CDR1 reads SGHRS; CDR2 reads YFSETQ. This CDR3 spans 16 amino acids. The chain's CDR3 is CASSLGTGASTDTQYF.

The chain is built from TRBV7-3 and TRBJ2-1. CDR1 is SGHTA, CDR2 FQGTGA, per germline. This CDR3 is built from 14 residues. The CDR3 loop reads CASSSRDSYNEQFF.

The chain combines TRBV3-1 with TRBJ1-1; TCRdb calls TRBD1, which cannot be checked without DNA. CDR3 size: 14 residues. Germline CDR1 reads LGHDT; CDR2 reads YNNKEL (reference sequence). This CDR3 is CASSQDGGGTEAFF.

The rearrangement links TRBV11-3 to TRBJ1-1; TCRdb gives TRBD1 as the D gene, but with no DNA this cannot be confirmed. The germline CDR1 and CDR2 sequences are SGHNT and YENEEA. CDR3 length: 15 amino acids. The CDR3 sequence: CASSLTHRGYTEAFF.